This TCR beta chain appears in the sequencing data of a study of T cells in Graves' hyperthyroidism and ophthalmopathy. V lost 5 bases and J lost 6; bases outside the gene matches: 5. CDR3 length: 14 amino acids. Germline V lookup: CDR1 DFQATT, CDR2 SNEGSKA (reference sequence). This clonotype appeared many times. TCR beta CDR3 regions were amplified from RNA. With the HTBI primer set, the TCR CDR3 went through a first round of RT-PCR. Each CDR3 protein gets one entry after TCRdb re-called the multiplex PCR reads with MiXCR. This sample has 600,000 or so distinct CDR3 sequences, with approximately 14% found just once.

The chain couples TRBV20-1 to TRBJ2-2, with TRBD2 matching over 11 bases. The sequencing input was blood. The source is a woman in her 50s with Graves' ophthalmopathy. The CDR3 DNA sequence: TGCAGTGCTCGGCTAGCGGGAGGCCCCGGGGAGCTGTTTTTT. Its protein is CSARLAGGPGELFF.